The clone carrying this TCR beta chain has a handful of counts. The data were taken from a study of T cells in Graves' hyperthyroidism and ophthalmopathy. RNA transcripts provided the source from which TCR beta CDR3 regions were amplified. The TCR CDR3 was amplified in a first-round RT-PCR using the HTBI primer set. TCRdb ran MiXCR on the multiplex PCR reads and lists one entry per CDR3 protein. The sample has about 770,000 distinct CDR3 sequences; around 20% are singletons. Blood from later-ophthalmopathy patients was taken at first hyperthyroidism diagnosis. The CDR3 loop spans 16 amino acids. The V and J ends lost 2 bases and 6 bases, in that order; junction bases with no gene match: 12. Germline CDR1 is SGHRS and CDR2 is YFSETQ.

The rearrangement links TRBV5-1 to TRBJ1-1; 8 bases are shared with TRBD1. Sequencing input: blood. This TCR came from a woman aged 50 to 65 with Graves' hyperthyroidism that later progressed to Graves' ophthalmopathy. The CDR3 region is CASSLETGARRAEAFF. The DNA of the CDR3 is TGCGCCAGCAGCTTAGAGACAGGGGCAAGGAGGGCTGAAGCTTTCTTT.